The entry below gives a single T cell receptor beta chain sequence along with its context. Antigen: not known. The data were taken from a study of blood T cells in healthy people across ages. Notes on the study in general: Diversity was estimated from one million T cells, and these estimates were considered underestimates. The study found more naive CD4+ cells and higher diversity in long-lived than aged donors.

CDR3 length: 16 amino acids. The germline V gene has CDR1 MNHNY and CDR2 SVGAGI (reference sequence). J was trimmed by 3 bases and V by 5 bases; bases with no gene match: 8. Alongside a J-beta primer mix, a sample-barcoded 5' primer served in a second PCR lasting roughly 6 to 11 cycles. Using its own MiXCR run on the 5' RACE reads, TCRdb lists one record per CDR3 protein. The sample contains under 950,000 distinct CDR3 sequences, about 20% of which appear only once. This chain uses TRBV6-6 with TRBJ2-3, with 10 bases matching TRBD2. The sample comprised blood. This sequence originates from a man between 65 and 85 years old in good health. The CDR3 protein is CASSSGLADLTDTQYF. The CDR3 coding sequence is TGTGCCAGCAGTAGTGGACTAGCGGACCTAACAGATACGCAGTATTTT.